The 30 T cell receptor beta chains given below trace back to one sample, sequenced in a study of T-cell reconstitution after alpha-beta-depleted transplantation in children. This sample's TCRbeta library carried unique molecular identifier barcodes. TCRdb re-called the PCR reads through MiXCR, storing one row per CDR3 protein. The sample records 900,000 or so distinct CDR3 sequences, 16% being singletons. The sequenced sample was PBMCs, mostly from graft donor cells, obtained 360 days after TCRalphabeta/CD19-depleted stem cell transplant. These receptors were obtained from a male patient between 10 and 17 years old who had a stem cell transplant for acute lymphoblastic leukemia, so the T cells may come from the graft donor.

This sequence joins TRBV12-3 or TRBV12-4 and TRBJ2-5; 7 bases agree with TRBD2. V gave up 3 bases and J gave up 5 bases; unmatched junction bases: 12. The CDR3 covers 16 residues. The DNA for the CDR3 is TGTGCCAGCAGTTTTGGGGGGAGACTAGCAAGGGAGACCCAGTACTTC. As protein: CASSFGGRLARETQYF.

This chain joins TRBV18 and TRBJ1-1; D remains unclear. The CDR3 spans 15 residues. Germline CDR1 is KGHSH and CDR2 is LQKENI. With 2 bases removed from V and 5 bases from J, the gap between germline ends came to 15 bases. CDR3 nucleotide sequence: TGTGCCAGCTCACCATTGATGTCCCGGGAAACTGAAGCTTTCTTT. It is translated as CASSPLMSRETEAFF.

A few counts support this clonotype. V is TRBV3-1 and J is TRBJ2-1; no clear D. The CDR3 is 16 residues long. Germline CDR1 LGHDT, CDR2 YNNKEL (reference sequence). Trimming stripped 6 bases from V and 3 bases from J, with 18 bases between. This CDR3 reads CASRDHSTAYYNEQFF. The CDR3 DNA sequence: TGTGCCAGCAGGGACCATAGCACAGCCTACTACAATGAGCAGTTCTTC.

The rearrangement uses TRBV11-2 and TRBJ2-1; D gene uncertain. This CDR3 spans 16 amino acids. Trimming cost V 3 bases and J 0 bases, with 12 bases left between them. Germline V gene sequence: CDR1 SGHAT, CDR2 FQNNGV. CDR3 loop: CASSFHGSVSYNEQFF. The CDR3 DNA reads as TGTGCCAGCAGCTTTCACGGTTCCGTCTCCTACAATGAGCAGTTCTTC.

This clonotype was detected many times. The chain uses TRBV7-3 and TRBJ2-6; D unresolved. The germline gives CDR1 SGHTA, CDR2 FQGTGA. Trimming took off 2 bases at V and 0 bases at J, with 11 bases between the two ends. This CDR3 has 17 residues. CDR3 DNA sequence: TGTGCCAGCAGCTTATATGCCGTATCCTCTGGGGCCAACGTCCTGACTTTC. This translates into CASSLYAVSSGANVLTF.

This clonotype was detected a few times. V is TRBV6-1 and J is TRBJ2-1, with D tentatively TRBD2 (6 bases). The germline CDR1 and CDR2 sequences are MNHNS and SASEGT. The V end was cut by 6 bases, the J end by 8 bases, with 20 bases between. The CDR3 sequence is 15 residues long. The CDR3 coding sequence is TGTGCCAGCAGCTCAGGAGTCGGGAGTAGGGATGAGCAGTTCTTC. This translates into CASSSGVGSRDEQFF.

This clonotype was seen more than once but under ten times. The chain combines TRBV21-1 with TRBJ2-1; the table's TRBD2 call for D was not verified on the DNA. TRBV21-1 is flagged as a pseudogene. The CDR3 consists of 17 residues. Written as DNA, the CDR3 is TGTGCCAGCAGCAAAAGTTGGGAGCGGGGCTCCTACAATGAGCAGTTCTTC. It is translated as CASSKSWERGSYNEQFF.

This clonotype was observed a few times. J is TRBJ2-6 and V is TRBV5-1; D is unclear. This CDR3 has 17 residues. Between the trimmed V and J ends, which lost 4 bases and 4 bases, there was a span of 18 bases. Per germline, CDR1 SGHRS and CDR2 YFSETQ. In DNA form, the CDR3 reads TGCGCCAGCAGCCCTCTGGTGGGGATGAGGGGGGCCAACGTCCTGACTTTC. Protein product: CASSPLVGMRGANVLTF.

This clonotype was found a few times. The chain is built from TRBV19 and TRBJ2-1; D gene ambiguous. Trimming left V 7 bases short and J 8 bases short, with 9 bases between. The CDR3 is 11 residues long. Germline V gives CDR1 LNHDA, CDR2 SQIVND (reference sequence). CDR3 sequence: CASKSRHEQFF. The CDR3 bases are TGTGCCAGTAAGTCCCGCCATGAGCAGTTCTTC. The complete variable domain, with remaining parts taken from reference TRBV19 and TRBJ2-1, reads DGGITQSPKYLFRKEGQNVTLSCEQNLNHDAMYWYRQDPGQGLRLIYYSQIVNDFQKGDIAEGYSVSREKKESFPLTVTSAQKNPTAFYLCASKSRHEQFFGPGTRLTVL.

The rearrangement links TRBV5-6 to TRBJ2-7; D is undetermined. CDR3 length: 15 amino acids. Trimming left V 0 bases short and J 3 bases short, with 13 bases between. In germline, CDR1 is SGHDT, CDR2 YYEEEE. The CDR3 nucleotides read TGTGCCAGCAGCTTGGCCTTCAAAAGCTACTACGAGCAGTACTTC. Translation: CASSLAFKSYYEQYF. Combining the CDR3 with reference TRBV5-6 and TRBJ2-7 gives the whole variable domain DAGVTQSPTHLIKTRGQQVTLRCSPKSGHDTVSWYQQALGQGPQFIFQYYEEEERQRGNFPDRFSGHQFPNYSSELNVNALLLGDSALYLCASSLAFKSYYEQYFGPGTRLTVT.

This clonotype appeared a few times. The chain joins TRBV12-3 or TRBV12-4 to TRBJ2-3; TRBD1 agrees at 7 bases. The CDR3 is made up of 17 amino acids. Germline trimming cut 1 base from V and 5 bases from J; bases unmatched to any gene: 12. The CDR3 loop is CASSLEQGRGRRDTQYF. The CDR3 DNA reads as TGTGCCAGCAGTTTAGAACAGGGGAGAGGTCGGCGAGATACGCAGTATTTT.

The chain has TRBV18 and TRBJ2-5, with TRBD2 as a possible D gene (5 bases). Per germline, CDR1 KGHSH and CDR2 LQKENI. This CDR3 spans 14 amino acids. The V and J ends lost 3 bases and 7 bases respectively, with 15 bases between them. The CDR3 coding sequence is TGTGCCAGCTCACCTCTCGCGGAGGCGGGGACCCAGTACTTC. This codes for CASSPLAEAGTQYF.

V and J are TRBV5-1 and TRBJ2-2; D assignment may be TRBD1 or TRBD2 (6 bases each). CDR1 and CDR2 (germline): SGHRS, YFSETQ. The CDR3 is 17 amino acids. Trimming cost V 0 bases and J 3 bases, with 15 bases left between them. CDR3 nucleotide sequence: TGCGCCAGCAGCTTGGGGGGGGCGCTCGGCGACACCGGGGAGCTGTTTTTT. Its protein product is CASSLGGALGDTGELFF.

V and J are TRBV5-1 and TRBJ2-7; D remains unclear. CDR1 is SGHRS and CDR2 is YFSETQ in the germline V gene. Trimming cost V 0 bases and J 3 bases, with 10 bases left between them. The CDR3 loop spans 14 amino acids. The CDR3 protein is CASSLVAEYYEQYF. The CDR3 DNA reads TGCGCCAGCAGCTTGGTGGCGGAATACTACGAGCAGTACTTC.

This chain links TRBV2 with TRBJ2-5; 10 bases line up with TRBD1. The V gene end was trimmed by 5 bases and the J gene end by 4 bases; junction bases not matched to a gene: 13. From germline, CDR1 is SNHLY and CDR2 FYNNEI. This CDR3 comprises 17 residues. CDR3 loop: CASSQFDRGLGRETQYF. As DNA, the CDR3 is TGTGCCAGCAGTCAATTTGACAGGGGGCTGGGGCGAGAGACCCAGTACTTC.

This chain links TRBV6-1 with TRBJ1-3; 8 bases line up with TRBD1. The CDR3 consists of 14 residues. CDR1 MNHNS and CDR2 SASEGT come from the germline V gene. V lost 4 bases to trimming and J lost 5 bases; unmatched junction nucleotides: 4. CDR3 amino acids: CASSARTGRNTIYF. The CDR3 nucleotides read TGTGCCAGCAGTGCGCGGACAGGGAGAAACACCATATATTTT.

This chain links TRBV10-2 with TRBJ2-3, with 9 bases aligning to TRBD2. After removal of 3 bases from V and 4 bases from J, the junction contained 5 bases not matched to a gene. The CDR3 runs 15 residues. Germline V lookup: CDR1 WSHSY, CDR2 SAAADI. CDR3 sequence reads: CASSDLAGPADTQYF. The DNA for the CDR3 is TGCGCCAGCAGTGATCTAGCGGGACCGGCAGATACGCAGTATTTT.

This clonotype has only a few counts. The rearrangement uses TRBV9 and TRBJ1-1; D gene ambiguous. The CDR3 is 14 amino acids. In germline, CDR1 is SGDLS, CDR2 YYNGEE. Trimming stripped 0 bases from V and 1 base from J, with 7 bases between. The CDR3 DNA reads TGTGCCAGCAGCGTAGCTCCGGAGAACACTGAAGCTTTCTTT. This sequence encodes CASSVAPENTEAFF.

This chain connects TRBV21-1 to TRBJ2-5. TRBV21-1 is deemed a pseudogene. This CDR3 contains 11 residues. The CDR3 DNA is TGTGCCAGCAGCAAAAGAGGCCCAGATCTCTTC. Amino acids: CASSKRGPDLF.

This clonotype has more than one count but fewer than ten. J is TRBJ2-3 and V is TRBV6-5; 8 positions match TRBD1. Germline CDR1 MNHEY, CDR2 SVGAGI. Trimming at V came to 4 bases and at J to 3 bases, leaving 9 bases not matched to a gene. The CDR3 consists of 16 residues. Written as DNA, the CDR3 is TGTGCCAGCAGTTTGGTGGACAGGGACGGGACAGATACGCAGTATTTT. Translating gives CASSLVDRDGTDTQYF.

This clonotype was counted between two and nine times. This chain links TRBV5-1 with TRBJ2-1, with 12 bases lining up with TRBD2. Germline CDR1 and CDR2: SGHRS and YFSETQ. V shed 4 bases, J shed 6 bases, and the junction held 8 bases outside the gene matches. The CDR3 runs 16 residues. The CDR3 DNA reads as TGCGCCAGCAGCACGAGACTAGCGGGAGTGAGCAATGAGCAGTTCTTC. This gives the protein CASSTRLAGVSNEQFF.

This clonotype was counted ten times or more. The chain employs TRBV20-1 and TRBJ2-1, with D possibly matching TRBD1 (5 bases). The CDR3 runs to 11 residues. The germline V gene encodes CDR1 DFQATT and CDR2 SNEGSKA (reference sequence). V was trimmed by 8 bases and J by 4 bases, leaving 9 bases between them. CDR3 region: CSTHRYNEQFF. The CDR3 DNA is TGCAGTACCCACAGGTACAATGAGCAGTTCTTC.

The CDR3 DNA follows: TGTGCCAGTAGTATTGGACAGGGGGACTACGAGCAGTACTTC. Protein sequence: CASSIGQGDYEQYF. V usage is TRBV19 and J usage is TRBJ2-7, with 10 bases lining up with TRBD1. CDR1 LNHDA and CDR2 SQIVND come from the germline V gene (reference sequence). Trimming cost V 3 bases and J 3 bases; bases outside gene matches: 2. The CDR3 totals 14 residues.

This clonotype was seen a single time. This sequence joins TRBV7-6 and TRBJ2-2; 11 nucleotides match TRBD1. The CDR3 is 16 residues long. The germline V gene has CDR1 SGHVS and CDR2 FNYEAQ. V gave up 3 bases and J gave up 4 bases; unmatched junction bases: 4. This CDR3 reads CASSLGQGEGTGELFF. The CDR3 DNA reads TGTGCCAGCAGCTTGGGACAGGGGGAAGGCACCGGGGAGCTGTTTTTT.

This chain connects TRBV3-1 to TRBJ2-4; D is ambiguous. Germline V gives CDR1 LGHDT, CDR2 YNNKEL (reference sequence). CDR3 size: 11 residues. Trimming pared 3 bases from V and 8 bases from J, leaving 5 bases between. The CDR3 here is CASSQNYIQYF. For the CDR3, the DNA is TGTGCCAGCAGCCAGAATTACATTCAGTACTTC.

The rearrangement links TRBV29-1 to TRBJ1-2; TRBD1 matches at 7 bases. Trimming cost V 1 base and J 0 bases; bases outside gene matches: 8. CDR1 SQVTM and CDR2 ANQGSEA come from the germline V gene. The CDR3 runs 16 residues. The CDR3 protein is CSVEARRDRANYGYTF. The CDR3 DNA reads TGCAGCGTTGAAGCCCGTAGGGACAGAGCTAACTATGGCTACACCTTC.

This clonotype was detected only a few times. The gene calls are TRBV29-1 and TRBJ1-2, with 8 bases identical to TRBD1. With 6 bases clipped from V and 8 bases from J, the junction kept 8 bases outside the gene matches. Germline loops: CDR1 SQVTM, CDR2 ANQGSEA. The CDR3 is 12 residues long. CDR3 nucleotide sequence: TGCAGCGTGGACAGGGTAAAGGGAGGCTACACCTTC. Amino acids: CSVDRVKGGYTF. Supplemented by reference TRBV29-1 and TRBJ1-2, the full variable domain reads SAVISQKPSRDICQRGTSLTIQCQVDSQVTMMFWYRQQPGQSLTLIATANQGSEATYESGFVIDKFPISRPNLTFSTLTVSNMSPEDSSIYLCSVDRVKGGYTFGSGTRLTVV.

V gene TRBV7-9 combines with J gene TRBJ1-6; 8 bases align to TRBD1. Losses at the gene ends were 6 bases for V and 5 bases for J; bases not matched to a gene: 12. Germline CDR1 and CDR2: SEHNR and FQNEAQ (reference sequence). This CDR3 is built from 17 residues. The CDR3 region is CASSSNQGAFDNSPLHF. The CDR3 nucleotides are TGTGCCAGCAGTTCTAACCAGGGGGCCTTTGATAATTCACCCCTCCACTTT.

This chain links TRBV9 with TRBJ2-5; 10 bases match TRBD2. This CDR3 region has 17 residues. Trimming removed 3 bases from V and 4 bases from J; junction bases left unmatched: 12. Germline CDR1 SGDLS, CDR2 YYNGEE. The CDR3 here is CASSESGLAALAETQYF. In DNA form, the CDR3 reads TGTGCCAGCAGCGAAAGTGGACTAGCGGCCCTTGCAGAGACCCAGTACTTC.

The gene calls are TRBV28 and TRBJ2-2; a weak D match, TRBD1 (5 bases). The germline CDR1 and CDR2 sequences are MDHEN and SYDVKM. This CDR3 has 14 amino acids. Between the trimmed V and J ends, which lost 7 bases and 5 bases, there was a span of 14 bases. CDR3 region: CASISAGWTGELFF. In nucleotides, the CDR3 is TGTGCCAGCATTAGTGCAGGGTGGACCGGGGAGCTGTTTTTT.